Shown below are 6 T cell receptor beta chains from a single sample sequenced in a study of CD8+CD57+ T cells in acquired aplastic anemia. Profiles of TCR beta VDJ and CDR3 were generated from a genomic DNA template. A single record per CDR3 protein comes from TCRdb applying MiXCR to the reads. The sample yields around 250,000 distinct CDR3 sequences, approximately 80% seen once. Sequencing involved patients with CD8+CD57+ cell expansion previously shown by flow cytometry. The sequencing sample was made of sorted CD4+, CD8+, or CD8+CD57+ T cells (not recorded which) from PBMCs. These receptors were obtained from a human donor with aplastic anemia.

The chain is built from TRBV7-2 and TRBJ2-7; D unclear. V lost 4 bases, J lost 4 bases, and 14 bases lay in between. The CDR3 spans 14 residues. In germline, CDR1 is SGHTA, CDR2 FQGNSA. CDR3 protein: CASSSHTDYYEQYF. The DNA for the CDR3 is TGTGCCAGCAGCTCGCACACGGATTATTACGAGCAGTACTTC.

The V gene is TRBV9, the J gene TRBJ2-5, with a weak D call TRBD2 (5 bases). CDR3 length equals 14 residues. With 3 bases removed from V and 13 bases from J, the gap between germline ends came to 22 bases. Per the germline V gene, CDR1 is SGDLS and CDR2 is YYNGEE. The CDR3 DNA is TGTGCCAGCAGCGGAGGGTCAGATACGCAGTATTTGTACTTC. Amino acids: CASSGGSDTQYLYF.

The chain uses TRBV7-2 and TRBJ1-1; no clear D gene. In germline, CDR1 is SGHTA, CDR2 FQGNSA. V lost 2 bases and J lost 1, with 11 bases in between. The CDR3 extends over 15 amino acids. The chain's CDR3 is CASSLTVTANTEAFF. The CDR3 coding sequence is TGTGCCAGCAGCTTAACAGTGACCGCGAACACTGAAGCTTTCTTT.

The gene calls are TRBV5-4 and TRBJ1-6; D may be TRBD1 (6 bases). This CDR3 spans 16 amino acids. The ends were cut back, 2 bases at V and 7 bases at J, with 16 bases in the middle. The germline V gene has CDR1 SGHNT and CDR2 YYREEE (reference sequence). CDR3 loop: CASSFDRGQGNSPLHF. For the CDR3, the DNA is TGTGCCAGCAGCTTTGATCGAGGGCAGGGGAATTCACCCCTCCACTTT.

With respect to this clonotype: In this CDR3 the conserved last residue, phenylalanine or tryptophan, is missing, so a read error is likely. It is unclear where the CDR3 begins or ends on the DNA, so no DNA is shown, and the CDR3 is as TCRdb lists it. The chain couples TRBV7-3 to TRBJ2-7; TRBD2 is taken as the D call from the table, unchecked against the DNA. Both ends counted, the CDR3 spans 13 residues. Germline CDR1 SGHTA, CDR2 FQGTGA. Here the CDR3 reads CASSPGGGSYNEQ.

Details on this clonotype: The junction shows a germline mismatch at one end, possibly a read error. The V and J genes are TRBV7-9 and TRBJ2-5; D remains ambiguous. Germline CDR1 and CDR2: SEHNR and FQNEAQ (reference sequence). The CDR3 sequence is 14 residues long. This CDR3 is CASSKGRERETRNF. CDR3 DNA: TGTGCCAGCAGCAAGGGCCGCGAGCGAGAGACCAGGAATTTC.